One and the same sample provided the 5 T cell receptor beta chains below, sequenced in a study of preoperative IRX-2 immunotherapy in early breast cancer. Described treatment: preoperative locoregional IRX-2 cytokine immunotherapy. Measured with immunoSEQ multiplex PCR; TCRdb has only the in-frame clones, and not every one. The repertoire includes about 32,000 clones, roughly four fifths of them detected once, and 2.5% sits in the top ten. The sequencing here drew on lymph node tissue, taken from a patient treated with IRX-2 immunotherapy. The receptors here all came from a human donor with breast cancer.

The chain is built from TRBV18 and TRBJ1-2, with a possible D match to TRBD1 (6 bases). The germline V gene encodes CDR1 KGHSH and CDR2 LQKENI. The CDR3 runs 14 residues. Trimming took 6 bases from V and 5 from J, leaving 16 bases between them. In DNA, the CDR3 is TGTGCCAGCTCGGCGGGGGGGACACCTTATGGCTACACCTTC. It yields the protein CASSAGGTPYGYTF.

This chain links TRBV28 with TRBJ1-2; a possible D gene is TRBD1 (6 bases). The CDR3 contains 13 residues. In germline, CDR1 is MDHEN, CDR2 SYDVKM. V was shortened by 4 bases and J by 6 bases, with 12 bases between the two germline ends. In DNA form, the CDR3 reads TGTGCCAGCAGTTGGACACAGGGAAATGGCTACACCTTC. Its protein is CASSWTQGNGYTF.

The chain uses TRBV15 and TRBJ2-1; 9 nucleotides align to TRBD1. Trimming removed 1 base from V and 6 bases from J; junction bases left unmatched: 7. Germline values: CDR1 LNHNV, CDR2 YYDKDF (reference sequence). This CDR3 has 16 residues. Here the CDR3 reads CATSRVGTGTANEQFF. The CDR3 bases are TGTGCCACCAGCAGAGTAGGGACAGGGACGGCCAATGAGCAGTTCTTC.

The chain uses TRBV28 and TRBJ1-2; TRBD1 is a possible D gene (5 bases). V dropped 5 bases and J dropped 3 bases, with 22 bases sitting between them. Germline V gene sequence: CDR1 MDHEN, CDR2 SYDVKM. CDR3 size: 17 residues. The DNA for the CDR3 is TGTGCCAGCAGTCGGGTTCGGACAACAGGAGGGGACTATGGCTACACCTTC. As protein: CASSRVRTTGGDYGYTF.

The chain has TRBV15 and TRBJ2-3; D may be TRBD1 or TRBD2 (5 bases each). Trimming removed 0 bases from V and 4 bases from J, with 11 bases in between. Germline CDR1 reads LNHNV; CDR2 reads YYDKDF (reference sequence). The CDR3 is 15 residues long. The CDR3 sequence is CATSRDSRGSDTQYF. The CDR3 bases are TGTGCCACCAGCAGAGATTCTCGGGGCTCAGATACGCAGTATTTT.